The rows below give T cell receptor beta chains drawn from one sample of a study of T cell repertoires in cytomegalovirus infection. These receptors' antigens are unknown. MiXCR, applied by TCRdb to the reads, yields one record per CDR3 protein. The table includes about 69,000 distinct CDR3 sequences, 28% detected once. The input for sequencing was CD8+ T cells from cultured PBMCs, taken from culture after CMV antigen stimulation. These receptors were taken from a human donor in good health (CMV status not recorded). Some clones in this sample may be carry-over from other donors' samples. Both conserved end residues are part of each CDR3. D genes are given only for firm matches. Not all rows give a size; the values are once, few, many and, for expanded clones, a class.

cdr3_aa	cdr3_nt	clone_size	d_call	v_call	j_call
CASSEVGGRTEAFF	TGTGCCAGCAGTGAAGTGGGGGGGCGCACTGAAGCTTTCTTT	.	.	TRBV6-1	TRBJ1-1
CTSNRDRDGNTEAFF	TGTACCAGCAACCGCGACAGGGATGGAAACACTGAAGCTTTCTTT	.	TRBD1	TRBV2	TRBJ1-1
CASSYSWRGGNEQFF	TGTGCCAGCAGTTACTCCTGGCGGGGGGGCAATGAGCAGTTCTTC	.	TRBD2	TRBV6-5	TRBJ2-1
CASRLGESGTEAFF	TGCGCCAGCAGGCTTGGGGAGAGCGGCACTGAAGCTTTCTTT	few	.	TRBV5-1	TRBJ1-1
CASSHSFSLGQETQYF	TGTGCCAGCAGCCATTCGTTTAGTCTCGGTCAAGAGACCCAGTACTTC	.	.	TRBV7-9	TRBJ2-5
CAAELGNEQFF	TGTGCCGCCGAACTTGGCAATGAGCAGTTCTTC	.	.	TRBV19	TRBJ2-1
CASSDGTSGTYEQYF	TGTGCCAGCAGTGACGGGACTAGCGGGACCTACGAGCAGTACTTC	.	TRBD2	TRBV2	TRBJ2-7
CASKAYGYTF	TGTGCCAGTAAAGCCTATGGCTACACCTTC	medium-sized	.	TRBV19	TRBJ1-2
CASRPSQGIAKNIQYF	TGTGCCAGCAGACCTTCACAGGGGATAGCCAAAAACATTCAGTACTTC	many	TRBD1	TRBV6-1	TRBJ2-4
CASSFLASGSGEQFF	TGCGCCAGCAGCTTCCTGGCTAGCGGGAGTGGTGAGCAGTTCTTC	.	TRBD2	TRBV5-1	TRBJ2-1